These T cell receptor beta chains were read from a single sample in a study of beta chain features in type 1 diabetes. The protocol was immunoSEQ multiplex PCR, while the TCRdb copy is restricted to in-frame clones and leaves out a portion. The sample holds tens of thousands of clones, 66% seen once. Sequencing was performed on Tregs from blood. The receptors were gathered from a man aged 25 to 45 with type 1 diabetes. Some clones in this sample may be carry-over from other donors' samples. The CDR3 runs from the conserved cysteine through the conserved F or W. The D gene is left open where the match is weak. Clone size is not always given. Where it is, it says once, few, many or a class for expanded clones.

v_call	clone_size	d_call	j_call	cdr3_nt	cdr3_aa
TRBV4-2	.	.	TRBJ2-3	TGTGCCAGCAGCCCTGGGGCGGGGGCCGGGGGAGCAGATACGCAGTATTTT	CASSPGAGAGGADTQYF
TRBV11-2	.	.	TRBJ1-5	TGTGCCAGCAGCTCCAGTGATAGCAATCAGCCCCAGCATTTT	CASSSSDSNQPQHF
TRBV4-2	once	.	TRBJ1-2	TGTGCCAGCAGCCAAAGGACAGAGGACTATGGCTACACCTTC	CASSQRTEDYGYTF
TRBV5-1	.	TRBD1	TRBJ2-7	TGCGCCAGCAGCTTGGAGGGACAGGAGGGGGTGCAGTACTTC	CASSLEGQEGVQYF
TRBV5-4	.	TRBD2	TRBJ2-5	TGTGCCAGCAGCTCCCCCGGGACTAGCGGGGGAGAGACCCAGTACTTC	CASSSPGTSGGETQYF
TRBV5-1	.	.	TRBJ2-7	TGCGCCAGCAGCTTGGTCGGGAGCTCCTACGAGCAGTACTTC	CASSLVGSSYEQYF
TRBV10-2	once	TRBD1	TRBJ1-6	TGCGCCAGCAGTAAGGACAGGGATTCACCCCTCCACTTT	CASSKDRDSPLHF
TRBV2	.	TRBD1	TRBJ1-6	TGTGCCAGCAGGACAGGGGGATCACCCCTCCACTTT	CASRTGGSPLHF
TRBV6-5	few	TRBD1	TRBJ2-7	TGTGCCAGCAGACCGGGACAGGGGTACGAGCAGTACTTC	CASRPGQGYEQYF
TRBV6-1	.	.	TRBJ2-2	TGTGCCAGCAGTGGGGGACACAACACCGGGGAGCTGTTTTTT	CASSGGHNTGELFF
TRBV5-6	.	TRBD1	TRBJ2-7	TGTGCCAGCAGCGGGACAGGGGGAATCAACGAGCAGTACTTC	CASSGTGGINEQYF
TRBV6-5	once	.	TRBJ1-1	TGTGCCAGCAGTCCTTACAGCAGCGGCACTGAAGCTTTCTTT	CASSPYSSGTEAFF
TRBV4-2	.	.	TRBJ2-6	TGTGCCAGCAGGTTAGCCAGCTCTGGGGCCAACGTCCTGACTTTC	CASRLASSGANVLTF
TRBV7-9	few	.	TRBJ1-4	TGTGCCAGCACATCAACTAATGAAAAACTGTTTTTT	CASTSTNEKLFF
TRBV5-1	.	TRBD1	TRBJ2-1	TGCGCCAGCAGCTTAACGGCGACAGGGTTGGGCAATGAGCAGTTCTTC	CASSLTATGLGNEQFF
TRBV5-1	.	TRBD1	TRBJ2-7	TGCGCCAGCAGCTCACAGGGGAGAAGCTCCTACGAGCAGTACTTC	CASSSQGRSSYEQYF
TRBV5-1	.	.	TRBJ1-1	TGCGCCAGCAGCTTGAGGGGAGGTGAAGCTTTCTTT	CASSLRGGEAFF
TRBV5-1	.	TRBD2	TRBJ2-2	TGCGCCAGCAGCACCTGGGGGGGACTAGCGGAAACCGGGGAGCTGTTTTTT	CASSTWGGLAETGELFF
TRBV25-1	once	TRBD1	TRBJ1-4	TGTGCCAGCAGTGTAACAGGGGGCGCGGAAAAACTGTTTTTT	CASSVTGGAEKLFF
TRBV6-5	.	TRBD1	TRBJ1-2	TGTGCCAGCAGTTACGCGTGGGACAGTTATGGCTACACCTTC	CASSYAWDSYGYTF
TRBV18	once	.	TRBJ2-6	TGTGCCAGCTCGCCTTCGCAGTCTGGGGCCAACGTCCTGACTTTC	CASSPSQSGANVLTF
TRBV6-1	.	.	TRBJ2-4	TGTGCCAGCAGATCAGGACGGGGCATTCAGTACTTC	CASRSGRGIQYF
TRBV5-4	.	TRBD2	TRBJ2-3	TGTGCCAGCAGTCCCACTAGCGGGGGGGCATGGGGTACGCAGTATTTT	CASSPTSGGAWGTQYF
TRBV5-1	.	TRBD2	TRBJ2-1	TGCGCCAGCAGCCTCGGGACTAGCGGGGGCTATGAGCAGTTCTTC	CASSLGTSGGYEQFF
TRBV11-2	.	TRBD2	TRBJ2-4	TGTGCCAGCAGCCCCGGGACTAGCGCAAACATTCAGTACTTC	CASSPGTSANIQYF
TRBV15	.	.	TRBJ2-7	TGTGCCACCAGCAGAAACCCCGGGTTAGGACAATTCTTATCCTACGAGCAGTACTTC	CATSRNPGLGQFLSYEQYF
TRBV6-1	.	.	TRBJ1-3	TGTGCCAGCAGTGAAACATCTTTCTCTGGAAACACCATATATTTT	CASSETSFSGNTIYF